This record covers a single TCR beta chain. The antigen it binds to is not known. The sample holds no much larger clone one base away, and base qualities are not on file. The trial excluded patients who had a history of autoimmune disease or were on systemic immunosuppression. Peripheral blood for TCR sequencing was drawn from every dose cohort at baseline, at cycle 4 day 1 and at cycle 7 day 1. The samples were taken from a phase I, first-in-human, multicenter, open-label dose-escalation trial of ivuxolimab. Adults with locally advanced or metastatic melanoma, renal cell carcinoma, hepatocellular carcinoma or head and neck squamous cell carcinoma were enrolled in the trial. CD4+ and CD8+ T cells were sorted separately from peripheral blood before TCR sequencing. The germline V gene yields MDHEN for CDR1 and SYDVKM for CDR2. The CDR3 runs 12 amino acids, cysteine and phenylalanine included. Of the read, only the CDR3 DNA is kept; its 36 bases are in frame from base 1. Cut back by 8 bases and 3 bases, the V and J ends lie 10 bases apart.

Genomic DNA was isolated from the sorted cells so that the TCRbeta CDR3 region could be sequenced. The immunoSEQ Assay was used for sequencing of TCRbeta CDR3 regions. Drawn from immuneACCESS, this table holds only the in-frame rearrangements with V and J called that TCRdb kept. Clones are partly lost; checked studies trace under half to an unresolved V gene and leave the rest unexplained. Across this sample there are 98,000 or so clones, with about 88% seen only once. Around 0.82% of the sample comes from the top ten. These data belong to a study of OX40 agonist ivuxolimab in advanced cancers. Describing the broader study: The costimulatory receptor OX40 (CD134) was targeted by ivuxolimab, a fully human IgG2 agonistic monoclonal antibody. Intravenous ivuxolimab was administered to patients every 2 weeks at six dose levels: 0.01, 0.1, 0.3, 1.5, 3 and 10 mg/kg. Of the approximately 54 dose-escalation patients, hepatocellular carcinoma was present in 19, melanoma in some 15, renal cell carcinoma in 9 and head and neck cancer in 9. The dose-escalation cohort was about 83% male with a mean age of around 62 years, ranging from about 23 to 85. Patients were allowed to have had prior anti-PD-1, anti-PD-L1 or anti-CTLA-4 therapy, and approximately 41% of the dose-escalation patients had previously received checkpoint inhibitors. Three dose-escalation patients achieved partial responses, one with hepatocellular carcinoma and two with cutaneous melanoma. The purpose of peripheral TCRbeta sequencing was to test whether ivuxolimab changed TCR sequence diversity and led to clonal T-cell expansion. The paper describes the monotherapy dose-escalation part (N of about 52 patients) of the phase I trial of ivuxolimab.

Results and caveats for the whole study, not just this receptor: In the 0.1-3.0 mg/kg groups, partial responders were among the patients with the lowest normalized peripheral clonal expansion, particularly in CD8+ T cells. Low levels of normalized T-cell clonal expansion were also seen in some patients who did not respond. Which antigens the clonally expanded peripheral T cells were specific for was not determined. On average, CD8+ T cells showed more expanded clones than CD4+ T cells after ivuxolimab. At doses of 0.1 to 3.0 mg/kg, clonal expansion of both CD4+ and CD8+ blood T cells was observed from baseline to week 6.

The receptor's source is an adult with an advanced solid tumor such as melanoma, head and neck, liver or kidney cancer. Sequences were derived from CD4+ or CD8+ T cells sorted from blood, sampled in a trial of the OX40 agonist ivuxolimab. The chain employs TRBV28 and TRBJ1-2; there is no confident call for the D gene. The sequence in DNA is TGTGCCAGCTGTACAGAAGACTATGGCTACACCTTC. It encodes CASCTEDYGYTF.